These 21 T cell receptor beta chains share one sample of origin, sequenced in a study of cytotoxic CD8 clonotypes in ibrutinib-treated CLL (dated by TCRdb to about 2021). Library construction relied on the immunoSEQ multiplex PCR assay. TCRdb took over this immuneACCESS table, retaining in-frame rearrangements with V and J assigned. Such tables are incomplete; in checked studies, under half of the missing clones stem from an unresolved V gene, and the remainder is unexplained. The sample data list fewer than 55,000 clones, and 45% to 60% of these were observed just once. The top ten clones comprise under 35% of the sample. The time point label corresponds to: around 25 months on ibrutinib. Here the sequenced sample was PBMCs, taken after 24 months of ibrutinib treatment. These receptors originate from a human donor with chronic lymphocytic leukemia.

The V and J genes are TRBV10-2 and TRBJ2-3; 10 nucleotides agree with TRBD2. The CDR3 has 15 amino acids. V lost 3 bases and J lost 5; bases outside the gene matches: 5. Looked up from germline, CDR1 is WSHSY and CDR2 is SAAADI. This chain's CDR3 is CASSEASGGIDTQYF. The CDR3 DNA reads TGCGCCAGCAGTGAAGCTAGCGGGGGTATAGATACGCAGTATTTT.

The table lists this clone with a few counts. This sequence joins TRBV5-1 and TRBJ1-1, with 7 bases matching TRBD1. With 5 bases clipped from V and 8 bases from J, the junction kept 9 bases outside the gene matches. CDR3 size: 13 residues. Germline-derived CDR1 and CDR2 are SGHRS and YFSETQ. The CDR3 coding sequence is TGCGCCAGCAGTCTCAACATACAGGGGGAAGCTTTCTTT. It translates to CASSLNIQGEAFF.

This rearrangement joins TRBV15 to TRBJ2-7; maybe TRBD1 (5 bases). Germline lookup yields CDR1 LNHNV and CDR2 YYDKDF (reference sequence). The CDR3 extends over 14 amino acids. Trimming left V 0 bases short and J 7 bases short, with 13 bases between. CDR3 region: CATSRDWGAGEQYF. CDR3 DNA sequence: TGTGCCACCAGCAGAGATTGGGGCGCCGGGGAGCAGTACTTC.

This chain links TRBV6-5 with TRBJ1-2, with 7 nucleotides matching TRBD1. V was pared by 6 bases and J by 4 bases, with 5 bases of the junction left unmatched. The length of the CDR3 is 13 residues. Germline V gene lookup returns CDR1 MNHEY and CDR2 SVGAGI. The CDR3 nucleotides are TGTGCCAGCAGAAAAGGGACAGCCTATGGCTACACCTTC. Translated: CASRKGTAYGYTF.

This clone has only a few counts. V and J are TRBV6-5 and TRBJ1-5; a possible D gene is TRBD1 (5 bases). CDR1 MNHEY and CDR2 SVGAGI come from the germline V gene. Trimming removed 6 bases from V and 5 bases from J, with 17 bases in between. The CDR3 consists of 15 residues. CDR3 amino acids: CASSPTDTSYQPQHF. CDR3 nucleotide sequence: TGTGCCAGCAGCCCAACGGACACATCGTATCAGCCCCAGCATTTT.

V gene TRBV19 combines with J gene TRBJ1-5, with D perhaps TRBD1 (5 bases). V lost 6 bases to trimming and J lost 6 bases, with 15 bases between them. The CDR3 has 14 amino acids. CDR1 is LNHDA, CDR2 SQIVND, per germline (reference sequence). The chain's CDR3 is CASRFLGVGQPQHF. DNA of the CDR3: TGTGCCAGTAGGTTTCTGGGGGTAGGTCAGCCCCAGCATTTT.

V usage is TRBV5-1 and J usage is TRBJ2-3, with 13 bases lining up with TRBD2. The CDR3 is 19 amino acids. Germline V gene data show CDR1 as SGHRS and CDR2 as YFSETQ. V shed 4 bases, J shed 2 bases, and the junction held 13 bases outside the gene matches. This CDR3 is CASSDKRLAGGFITDTQYF. The CDR3, as DNA: TGCGCCAGCAGCGACAAACGACTAGCGGGGGGTTTCATCACAGATACGCAGTATTTT.

This clone was recorded a few times. The chain couples TRBV5-1 to TRBJ2-3; maybe TRBD2 (5 bases). The CDR3 is made up of 17 amino acids. V lost 0 bases, J lost 0 bases, and 14 bases lay in between. Looked up from germline, CDR1 is SGHRS and CDR2 is YFSETQ. CDR3 nucleotide sequence: TGCGCCAGCAGCTTGGCCTCAAGCGGACTGAGCACAGATACGCAGTATTTT. Translated, it gives CASSLASSGLSTDTQYF. Full variable domain (remainder filled in from reference TRBV5-1 and TRBJ2-3): KAGVTQTPRYLIKTRGQQVTLSCSPISGHRSVSWYQQTPGQGLQFLFEYFSETQRNKGNFPGRFSGRQFSNSRSEMNVSTLELGDSALYLCASSLASSGLSTDTQYFGPGTRLTVL.

This sequence joins TRBV7-8 and TRBJ2-5; D gene ambiguous. Per the germline V gene, CDR1 is SGHVS and CDR2 is FQNEAQ. V lost 5 bases and J 5 bases, leaving 24 bases between the germline ends. CDR3 length: 17 residues. The CDR3 protein is CASSGRLTSRLGETQYF. The DNA of the CDR3 is TGTGCCAGCAGCGGACGCCTCACGAGCCGCCTCGGGGAGACCCAGTACTTC.

The chain employs TRBV7-8 and TRBJ2-7, with 11 bases fitting TRBD2. Germline V gene lookup returns CDR1 SGHVS and CDR2 FQNEAQ. The trim removed 4 bases at V and 0 bases at J, leaving 2 bases unmatched. The CDR3 extends over 15 amino acids. The CDR3 loop reads CASSSTSGGSYEQYF. The CDR3 DNA reads TGTGCCAGCAGCTCCACTAGCGGGGGCTCCTACGAGCAGTACTTC.

There are a few counts of this clone. This chain joins TRBV6-1 and TRBJ2-2; D gene unclear. V shed 8 bases and J shed 5 bases, with 6 bases lying between them. Germline V lookup: CDR1 MNHNS, CDR2 SASEGT. There are 11 residues in the CDR3. CDR3 DNA: TGTGCCAGCTTCAGGACCGGGGAGCTGTTTTTT. It specifies CASFRTGELFF.

The chain uses TRBV20-1 and TRBJ2-3; the D is unclear. The V end lost 7 bases, the J end lost 4 bases, and 9 bases lay between the germline ends. CDR1 and CDR2 from the germline V gene are DFQATT and SNEGSKA (reference sequence). This CDR3 is 11 amino acids long. For the CDR3, the DNA is TGCAGTGGGGTCGAGGCAGATACGCAGTATTTT. Residues: CSGVEADTQYF.

The genes are TRBV29-1 and TRBJ2-1; tentative D call: TRBD2 (6 bases). Germline loops: CDR1 SQVTM, CDR2 ANQGSEA. V was clipped by 4 bases and J by 4 bases, with 14 bases between them. The CDR3 spans 14 residues. The CDR3 is CSVGRDLSYNEQFF. The CDR3 DNA follows: TGCAGCGTTGGGAGGGACCTTTCGTACAATGAGCAGTTCTTC.

The CDR3 bases are TGTGCCAGCAGTCTCTCGGTTGGGGGGCAGTATTTT. Protein: CASSLSVGGQYF. The rearrangement links TRBV7-9 to TRBJ2-3; D is possibly TRBD1 or TRBD2 (5 bases each). The V end was cut by 6 bases, the J end by 11 bases, with 15 bases between. The CDR3 is 12 residues long. Germline V gives CDR1 SEHNR, CDR2 FQNEAQ (reference sequence).

This clone was observed a handful of times. J is TRBJ1-4 and V is TRBV6-1; D perhaps matches TRBD1 (5 bases). The CDR3 has 14 residues. Germline CDR1 is MNHNS and CDR2 is SASEGT. V lost 3 bases and J lost 7, with 12 bases in between. This CDR3 reads CASSDRVWGEKLFF. The CDR3 nucleotides are TGTGCCAGCAGTGACAGGGTTTGGGGTGAAAAACTGTTTTTT.

This clone was detected only a few times. This chain uses TRBV5-5 with TRBJ1-2, with TRBD1 matching 8 bases. The J segment lost 0 bases and the V segment lost 0 bases, leaving 4 bases of the junction unmatched. CDR1 SGHKS and CDR2 YYEKEE come from the germline V gene (reference sequence). This CDR3 has 16 residues. The CDR3 is CASSLAGQASNYGYTF. The CDR3 DNA is TGTGCCAGCAGCTTGGCGGGACAGGCCTCTAACTATGGCTACACCTTC.

The gene calls are TRBV4-2 and TRBJ2-5; a weak D match, TRBD2 (6 bases). V was pared by 3 bases and J by 2 bases, with 19 bases between. This CDR3 comprises 17 residues. Germline V CDR1 and CDR2: LGHNA, YNFKEQ. The CDR3 is CASSHPSWDRGQETQYF. DNA for the CDR3: TGTGCCAGCAGCCACCCCTCGTGGGACCGGGGGCAAGAGACCCAGTACTTC.

The chain links TRBV5-4 to TRBJ2-5; 10 bases fit TRBD2. J gave up 2 bases and V 4 bases, and 5 bases lay outside the gene matches. Germline values: CDR1 SGHNT, CDR2 YYREEE (reference sequence). This CDR3 has 15 amino acids. The chain's CDR3 is CASSTKRGGQETQYF. For the CDR3, the DNA is TGTGCCAGCAGCACCAAGCGGGGGGGACAAGAGACCCAGTACTTC.

This chain joins TRBV4-1 and TRBJ1-6, with D perhaps matching TRBD1 (5 bases). CDR1 MGHRA and CDR2 YSYEKL come from the germline V gene. V shed 4 bases and J shed 9 bases, with 16 bases lying between them. The CDR3 is 15 amino acids. CDR3 protein: CASSRGTDAGSPLHF. The CDR3 region has the DNA TGCGCCAGCAGCCGCGGGACGGACGCTGGTTCACCCCTCCACTTT.

V usage is TRBV4-1 and J usage is TRBJ2-1; TRBD2 matches 7 bases. There are 15 residues in the CDR3. Germline CDR1 MGHRA, CDR2 YSYEKL. Trimming removed 1 base from V and 2 bases from J; junction bases left unmatched: 2. CDR3 loop: CASSQGAGPYNEQFF. The CDR3 nucleotides are TGCGCCAGCAGCCAAGGAGCGGGGCCCTACAATGAGCAGTTCTTC.

Details on this clone: A read error may account for a junction end that differs from germline. The genes are TRBV19 and TRBJ2-7, with 7 bases that match TRBD1. The CDR3 consists of 12 residues. Germline CDR1 LNHDA, CDR2 SQIVND (reference sequence). This CDR3 is CASSIEGTAPHF. The CDR3 coding sequence is TGTGCCAGTAGTATAGAGGGGACAGCCCCCCACTTC.